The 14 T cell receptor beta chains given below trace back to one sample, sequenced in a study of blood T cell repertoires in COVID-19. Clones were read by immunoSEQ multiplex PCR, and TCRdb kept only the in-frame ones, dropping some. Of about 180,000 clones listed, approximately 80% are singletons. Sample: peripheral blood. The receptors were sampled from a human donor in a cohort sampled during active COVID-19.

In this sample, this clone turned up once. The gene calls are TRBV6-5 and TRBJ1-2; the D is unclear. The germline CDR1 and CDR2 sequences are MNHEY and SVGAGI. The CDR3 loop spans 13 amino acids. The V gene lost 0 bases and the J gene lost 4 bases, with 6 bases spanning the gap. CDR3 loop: CASSYSRFYGYTF. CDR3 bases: TGTGCCAGCAGTTACTCCAGGTTCTATGGCTACACCTTC.

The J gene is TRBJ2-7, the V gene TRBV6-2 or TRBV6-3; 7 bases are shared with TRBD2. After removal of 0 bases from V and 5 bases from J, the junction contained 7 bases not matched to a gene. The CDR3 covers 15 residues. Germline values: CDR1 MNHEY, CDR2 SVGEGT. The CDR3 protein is CASSYSRGRGNEQYF. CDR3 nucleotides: TGTGCCAGCAGTTACTCGAGAGGGCGGGGGAACGAGCAGTACTTC.

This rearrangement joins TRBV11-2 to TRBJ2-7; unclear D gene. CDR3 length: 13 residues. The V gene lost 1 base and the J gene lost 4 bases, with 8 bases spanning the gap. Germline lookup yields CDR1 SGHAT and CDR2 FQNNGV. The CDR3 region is CASSLVFGYEQYF. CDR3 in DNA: TGTGCCAGCAGCTTAGTATTCGGTTACGAGCAGTACTTC.

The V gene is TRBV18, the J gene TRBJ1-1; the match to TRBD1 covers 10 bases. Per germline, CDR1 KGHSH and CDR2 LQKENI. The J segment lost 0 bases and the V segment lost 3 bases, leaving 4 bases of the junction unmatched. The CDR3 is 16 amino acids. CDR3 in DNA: TGTGCCAGCTCACCGGGACAGGGGCTCATGAACACTGAAGCTTTCTTT. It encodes CASSPGQGLMNTEAFF.

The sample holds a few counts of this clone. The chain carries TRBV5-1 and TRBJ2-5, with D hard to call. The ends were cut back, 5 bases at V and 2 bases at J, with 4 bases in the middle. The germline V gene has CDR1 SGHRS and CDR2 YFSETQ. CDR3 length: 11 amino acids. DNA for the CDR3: TGCGCCAGCAGTCATCAAGAGACCCAGTACTTC. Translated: CASSHQETQYF.

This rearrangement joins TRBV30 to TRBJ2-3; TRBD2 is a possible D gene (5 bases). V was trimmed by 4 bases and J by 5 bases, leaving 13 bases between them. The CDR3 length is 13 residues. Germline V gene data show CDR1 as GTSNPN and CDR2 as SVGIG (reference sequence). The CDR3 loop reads CAWISYRGDTQYF. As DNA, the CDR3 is TGTGCCTGGATTTCATATCGGGGAGATACGCAGTATTTT.

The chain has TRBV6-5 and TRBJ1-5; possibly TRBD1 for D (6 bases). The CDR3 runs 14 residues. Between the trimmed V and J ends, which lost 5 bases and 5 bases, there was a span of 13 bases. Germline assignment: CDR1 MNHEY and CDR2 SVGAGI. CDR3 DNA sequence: TGTGCCAGCAGTCCTGGACAGACTTATCAGCCCCAGCATTTT. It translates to CASSPGQTYQPQHF.

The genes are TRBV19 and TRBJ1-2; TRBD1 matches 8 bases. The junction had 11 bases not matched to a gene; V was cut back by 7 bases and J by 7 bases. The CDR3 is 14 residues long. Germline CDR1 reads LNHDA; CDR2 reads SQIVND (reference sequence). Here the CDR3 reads CASTSPSGGRGYTF. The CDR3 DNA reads TGTGCCAGTACCTCTCCCTCAGGGGGCCGTGGCTACACCTTC.

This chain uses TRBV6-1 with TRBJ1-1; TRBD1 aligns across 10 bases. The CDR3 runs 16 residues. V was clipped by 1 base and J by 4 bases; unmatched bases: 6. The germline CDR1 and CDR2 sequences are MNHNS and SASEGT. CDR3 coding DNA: TGTGCCAGCAGTGAAGTTGGGACAGGGGAGGGCACTGAAGCTTTCTTT. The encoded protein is CASSEVGTGEGTEAFF.

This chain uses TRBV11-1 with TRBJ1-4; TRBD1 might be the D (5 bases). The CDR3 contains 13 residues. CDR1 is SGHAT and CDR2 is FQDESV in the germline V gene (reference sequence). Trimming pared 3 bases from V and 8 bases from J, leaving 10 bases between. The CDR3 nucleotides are TGTGCCAGCAGCTTCGAGGACACGGAAAAACTGTTTTTT. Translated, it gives CASSFEDTEKLFF.

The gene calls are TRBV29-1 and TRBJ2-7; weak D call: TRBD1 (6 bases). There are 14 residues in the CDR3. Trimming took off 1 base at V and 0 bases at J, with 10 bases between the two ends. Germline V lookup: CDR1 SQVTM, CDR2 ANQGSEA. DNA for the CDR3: TGCAGCGTTGAAGGCCAGGGGCCCTCCTACGAGCAGTACTTC. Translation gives CSVEGQGPSYEQYF.

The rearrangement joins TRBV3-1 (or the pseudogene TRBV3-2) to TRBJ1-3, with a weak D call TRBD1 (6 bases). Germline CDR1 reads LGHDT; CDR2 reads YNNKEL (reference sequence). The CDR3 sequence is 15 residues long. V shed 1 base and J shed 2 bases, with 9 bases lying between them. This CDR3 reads CASSQGSGAGNTIYF. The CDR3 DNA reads TGTGCCAGCAGCCAAGGGTCAGGGGCTGGAAACACCATATATTTT.

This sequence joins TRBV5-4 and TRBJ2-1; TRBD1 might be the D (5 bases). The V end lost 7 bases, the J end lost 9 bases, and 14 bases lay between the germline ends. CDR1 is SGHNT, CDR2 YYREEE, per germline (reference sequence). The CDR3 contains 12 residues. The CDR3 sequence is CASYRTFGEQFF. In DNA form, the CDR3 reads TGTGCCAGCTACAGGACGTTTGGTGAGCAGTTCTTC.

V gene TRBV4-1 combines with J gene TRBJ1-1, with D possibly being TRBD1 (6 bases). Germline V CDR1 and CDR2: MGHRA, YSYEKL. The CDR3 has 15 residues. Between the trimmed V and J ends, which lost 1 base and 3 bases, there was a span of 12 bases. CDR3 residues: CASSQGQVVDTEAFF. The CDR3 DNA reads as TGCGCCAGCAGCCAAGGACAGGTGGTGGACACTGAAGCTTTCTTT.